This TCR beta chain was profiled in a study of blood T cell repertoires in COVID-19. This CDR3 has 13 residues. CDR1 is GTSNPN, CDR2 SVGIG, per germline (reference sequence). V was clipped by 3 bases and J by 4 bases, with 11 bases between them. Using immunoSEQ multiplex PCR, the repertoire was profiled, and TCRdb retains in-frame clones only, with some absent. Among about 370,000 clones listed, 90% were seen once. The chain links TRBV30 to TRBJ2-3; a possible D gene is TRBD1 (6 bases). The source is a man aged 18 to 30 with active or convalescent COVID-19. Sequencing was done on a sample of peripheral blood. This chain's CDR3 is CAWSLKGADTQYF. The CDR3 DNA follows: TGTGCCTGGAGCCTCAAGGGGGCAGATACGCAGTATTTT.